The 10 T cell receptor beta chains listed next were all sequenced from one sample in a study of OX40 agonist ivuxolimab in advanced cancers. Sequencing used immunoSEQ multiplex PCR; TCRdb keeps in-frame clones, though not all of them. The sample carries 91,000 or so clones, 65% to 90% recorded once. The sequencing here drew on CD4+ or CD8+ T cells sorted from blood, taken in a trial of the OX40 agonist ivuxolimab. The receptors here all came from an adult with an advanced solid tumor such as melanoma, head and neck, liver or kidney cancer.

The chain carries TRBV7-9 and TRBJ2-1, with D perhaps TRBD1 or TRBD2 (5 bases each). CDR1 is SEHNR, CDR2 FQNEAQ, per germline (reference sequence). The V gene lost 5 bases and the J gene lost 2 bases, with 19 bases spanning the gap. This CDR3 has 17 residues. The CDR3 DNA sequence: TGTGCCAGCAGCCCTGACAGAGGGCAGGGAGCCTACAATGAGCAGTTCTTC. Protein sequence: CASSPDRGQGAYNEQFF.

The V and J genes are TRBV6-1 and TRBJ1-1; D gene uncertain. V was clipped by 4 bases and J by 0 bases, with 6 bases between them. Germline assignment: CDR1 MNHNS and CDR2 SASEGT. The CDR3 extends over 13 amino acids. This chain's CDR3 is CASSATVNTEAFF. In nucleotides, the CDR3 is TGTGCCAGCAGTGCAACGGTGAACACTGAAGCTTTCTTT.

This clone appeared a single time. The chain joins TRBV2 to TRBJ2-1; TRBD2 matches 8 bases. This CDR3 has 19 residues. V lost 1 base, J lost 0 bases, and 11 bases stayed unmatched. From germline, CDR1 is SNHLY and CDR2 FYNNEI. The CDR3 sequence: CASSEVASGLRSSYNEQFF. The CDR3 region has the DNA TGTGCCAGCAGTGAAGTTGCTAGCGGGCTTCGCAGCTCCTACAATGAGCAGTTCTTC.

The table lists this clone with a few counts. This chain connects TRBV6-1 to TRBJ2-7; D ambiguous. V lost 4 bases and J lost 3, with 10 bases in between. Looked up from germline, CDR1 is MNHNS and CDR2 is SASEGT. This CDR3 has 13 amino acids. In nucleotides, the CDR3 is TGTGCCAGCAGTGTGGCACCAGGCTACGAGCAGTACTTC. This codes for CASSVAPGYEQYF.

This clone was recorded only once. The V and J genes are TRBV29-1 and TRBJ2-7, with 14 bases that match TRBD2. Germline CDR1 and CDR2: SQVTM and ANQGSEA. V lost 1 base and J lost 5; bases outside the gene matches: 16. There are 19 residues in the CDR3. The CDR3 protein is CSVEGAKGGLAGVRHEQYF. The CDR3 bases are TGCAGCGTTGAAGGTGCAAAGGGGGGACTAGCGGGAGTTCGGCACGAGCAGTACTTC.

The chain carries TRBV30 and TRBJ2-4, with 8 bases that match TRBD2. The CDR3 consists of 15 residues. V dropped 2 bases and J dropped 4; count of bases not matched to a gene: 7. Germline V lookup: CDR1 GTSNPN, CDR2 SVGIG (reference sequence). CDR3 sequence (DNA): TGTGCCTGGAGTAGCCGGCTAGCGGGTAAAAACATTCAGTACTTC. This encodes CAWSSRLAGKNIQYF. The entire variable domain, with the rest obtained from reference TRBV30 and TRBJ2-4, is as follows: SQTIHQWPATLVQPVGSPLSLECTVEGTSNPNLYWYRQAAGRGLQLLFYSVGIGQISSEVPQNLSASRPQDRQFILSSKKLLLSDSGFYLCAWSSRLAGKNIQYFGAGTRLSVL.

The chain is built from TRBV6-5 and TRBJ2-3; TRBD1 agrees at 7 bases. CDR3 size: 13 residues. J was trimmed by 1 base and V by 6 bases; bases with no gene match: 1. The germline CDR1 and CDR2 sequences are MNHEY and SVGAGI. CDR3 loop: CASRGQGTDTQYF. The CDR3 nucleotides read TGTGCCAGCAGAGGACAGGGCACAGATACGCAGTATTTT.

The DNA of the CDR3 is TGTGCCAGCAGCTTGGACAGGACGCTCTCCTACGAGCAGTACTTC. The encoded protein is CASSLDRTLSYEQYF. The rearrangement links TRBV5-6 to TRBJ2-7; D is possibly TRBD1 (5 bases). Germline CDR1 SGHDT, CDR2 YYEEEE. The CDR3 has 15 amino acids. Trimming pared 0 bases from V and 0 bases from J, leaving 10 bases between.

The chain recombines TRBV27 with TRBJ1-2; perhaps TRBD1 as D (6 bases). CDR1 and CDR2 (germline): MNHEY, SMNVEV (reference sequence). V was trimmed by 2 bases and J by 6 bases, leaving 13 bases between them. The CDR3 is 14 amino acids. The CDR3 nucleotides read TGTGCCAGCAGTTTACACGACAGGAGCCATGGCTACACCTTC. Its translation is CASSLHDRSHGYTF.

This clone has only a few counts. The chain joins TRBV19 to TRBJ2-4; D gene unclear. Germline CDR1 reads LNHDA; CDR2 reads SQIVND (reference sequence). This CDR3 contains 15 residues. V lost 4 bases and J 0 bases, leaving 10 bases between the germline ends. Here the CDR3 reads CASSTLQIAKNIQYF. The CDR3 DNA reads TGTGCCAGTAGTACCCTACAGATAGCCAAAAACATTCAGTACTTC.